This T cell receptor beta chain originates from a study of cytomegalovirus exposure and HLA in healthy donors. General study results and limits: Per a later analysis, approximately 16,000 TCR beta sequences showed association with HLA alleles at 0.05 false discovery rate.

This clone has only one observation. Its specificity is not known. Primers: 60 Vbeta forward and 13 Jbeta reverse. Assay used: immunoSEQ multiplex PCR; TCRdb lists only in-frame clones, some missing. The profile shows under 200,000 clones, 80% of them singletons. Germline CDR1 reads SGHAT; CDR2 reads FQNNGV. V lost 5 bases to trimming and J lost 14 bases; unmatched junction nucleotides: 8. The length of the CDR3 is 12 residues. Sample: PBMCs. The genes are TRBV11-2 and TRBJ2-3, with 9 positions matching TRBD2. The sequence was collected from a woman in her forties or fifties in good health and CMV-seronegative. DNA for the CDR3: TGTGCCAGCAGCCAATACTCGGGACTAGCGTATTTT. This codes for CASSQYSGLAYF.